Sequencing of this T cell receptor (beta chain) was carried out in a study of naive and memory T cell subsets. V was trimmed by 2 bases and J by 6 bases, leaving 11 bases between them. The CDR3 is 13 amino acids. Germline V gives CDR1 SEHNR, CDR2 FQNEAQ (reference sequence). The beta constant-region primer was an equimolar mix of two oligonucleotides covering TRBC1 and TRBC2. The ligated cDNA underwent four PCR rounds using SP2 and nested alpha and beta constant-region primers. TCRdb re-derived calls from the UMI-ligation and nested PCR reads in MiXCR, one entry per CDR3 protein. The repertoire holds roughly 80,000 distinct CDR3 sequences, with about 8.2% as singletons.

Sequenced sample: naive CD8+ T cells from blood. The receptor was isolated from a human donor in good health. V usage is TRBV7-9 and J usage is TRBJ2-7, with D hard to call. CDR3 coding DNA: TGTGCCAGCAGCTTACTAGGGCAGCCCGAGCAGTACTTC. It codes for CASSLLGQPEQYF.